The rows below give T cell receptor beta chains drawn from one sample of a study of T cells in Graves' hyperthyroidism and ophthalmopathy. TCRdb reprocessed the multiplex PCR reads with MiXCR, giving one entry per CDR3 protein. The sample contains fewer than 450,000 distinct CDR3 sequences, 17% of which appear only once. Specimen: blood. These receptors all come from a woman younger than 45 with Graves' hyperthyroidism that later progressed to Graves' ophthalmopathy. Both conserved end residues are part of each CDR3. Each record gives: CDR3 protein, V gene, J gene, D gene, clone size. A D gene is named only where the DNA matches it firmly. The size field is filled for only some rows; it gives once, few, many or a size class.

CDR3: CASSGGLAVRRQFF
V: TRBV12-3/TRBV12-4
J: TRBJ2-1
D: .
size: .

CDR3: CATSRVGQPQHF
V: TRBV24-1
J: TRBJ1-5
D: .
size: .

CDR3: CASSLPQGYTEAFF
V: TRBV12-3/TRBV12-4
J: TRBJ1-1
D: .
size: many

CDR3: CASTDRGRSPDTQYF
V: TRBV6-1
J: TRBJ2-3
D: TRBD2
size: many

CDR3: CAISERDSDETQYF
V: TRBV10-3
J: TRBJ2-5
D: .
size: many

CDR3: CASSDRDRSYEQYF
V: TRBV25-1
J: TRBJ2-7
D: TRBD1
size: many

CDR3: CASSPDGPPRNF
V: TRBV19
J: TRBJ2-5
D: .
size: many

CDR3: CASGNGADQPQHF
V: TRBV2
J: TRBJ1-5
D: .
size: many

CDR3: CSVENPRGWETQYF
V: TRBV29-1
J: TRBJ2-5
D: .
size: many

CDR3: CASSLEGVNYEQYF
V: TRBV5-1
J: TRBJ2-7
D: .
size: many

CDR3: CASSFGVWNGVEQFF
V: TRBV6-1
J: TRBJ2-1
D: .
size: many

CDR3: CASSLARGGGETQYF
V: TRBV27
J: TRBJ2-5
D: .
size: many

CDR3: CASSLSPANTEAFF
V: TRBV27
J: TRBJ1-1
D: .
size: many

CDR3: CASSDIMGPAGDFF
V: TRBV19
J: TRBJ1-1
D: .
size: few

CDR3: CASSLTFTDTQYF
V: TRBV11-2
J: TRBJ2-3
D: .
size: many

CDR3: CASSLYPGQGAGELFF
V: TRBV12-3/TRBV12-4
J: TRBJ2-2
D: TRBD1
size: many

CDR3: CASSRDGTSGANVLTF
V: TRBV2
J: TRBJ2-6
D: .
size: many

CDR3: CASSIGGTDYNEQFF
V: TRBV19
J: TRBJ2-1
D: .
size: few

CDR3: CASSLDRDVNTGELFF
V: TRBV28
J: TRBJ2-2
D: TRBD1
size: many

CDR3: CASSGTGHQMTYEQYF
V: TRBV2
J: TRBJ2-7
D: TRBD1
size: many

CDR3: CASGRRGIYQPQHF
V: TRBV6-1
J: TRBJ1-5
D: .
size: .

CDR3: CASSPSAGGAGEKLFF
V: TRBV18
J: TRBJ1-4
D: .
size: many

CDR3: CASSVGARRSTDTQYF
V: TRBV9
J: TRBJ2-3
D: .
size: many

CDR3: CASSSGGQNNQPQHF
V: TRBV28
J: TRBJ1-5
D: .
size: many

CDR3: CASSLRSRLYEQYF
V: TRBV12-3/TRBV12-4
J: TRBJ2-7
D: .
size: .

CDR3: CACPRQGAQETQYF
V: TRBV30
J: TRBJ2-5
D: TRBD1
size: .

CDR3: CSARTGETYEQYF
V: TRBV29-1
J: TRBJ2-7
D: TRBD1
size: many